This T cell receptor beta chain emerged from a study of CD8+CD57+ T cells in acquired aplastic anemia. CDR3 and TCR beta VDJ profiling relied on a genomic DNA template. TCRdb called the reads again in MiXCR, with one record for every CDR3 protein. The sample lists about 190,000 distinct CDR3 sequences; around three fifths were seen once. V was shortened by 7 bases and J by 0 bases, with 15 bases between the two germline ends. The CDR3 sequence is 15 residues long. This clonotype was recorded once. Input material: sorted CD4+, CD8+, or CD8+CD57+ T cells (not recorded which) from PBMCs. The TCR originated in a human donor with severe aplastic anemia or a healthy control (not recorded which). This chain connects TRBV12-3 or TRBV12-4 to TRBJ1-1; TRBD1 might be the D (5 bases). The CDR3 region is CASTRAPGLNTEAFF. In DNA, the CDR3 is TGTGCCAGCACCAGGGCTCCGGGGCTGAACACTGAAGCTTTCTTT.